This T cell receptor beta chain was identified during a study of brain metastases from non-small cell lung cancer. The study's findings and limits: Brain metastases had lower T-cell infiltration than primary tumors.

CDR1 is DFQATT, CDR2 SNEGSKA, per germline (reference sequence). The CDR3 covers 12 residues. V was clipped by 3 bases and J by 4 bases, with 10 bases between them. Only in-frame clones appear in the TCRdb table, and some are missing; sequencing was by immunoSEQ multiplex PCR. Counted here are approximately 2,700 clones, over 80% occurring once; the ten biggest clones make up about 4.5%. This clone was detected only once. As yet, its antigen is unknown. The rearrangement joins TRBV20-1 to TRBJ2-7, with TRBD1 as a possible D gene (5 bases). Sequencing used primary lung tumor tissue. This TCR was recovered from a donor aged 40 or older with non-small cell lung cancer. The CDR3 region is CSASRPGYEQYF. CDR3 DNA: TGCAGTGCTAGTAGGCCAGGGTACGAGCAGTACTTC.